This T cell receptor beta chain was sequenced during a study of shared clonotypes between healthy human individuals. Positive CCR7 selection of CD45RO-negative cells yielded the naive CD8 cells, and terminally differentiated effector memory CD45RA+ cells were excluded. Execution of the assay was at deep level. The method was immunoSEQ multiplex PCR; TCRdb's version includes in-frame clones alone and lacks a portion of them. Of around 1.9 million clones listed, 90% to 95% are singletons. The CDR3 is 18 amino acids. Germline lookup yields CDR1 SGHRS and CDR2 YFSETQ. The J segment lost 2 bases and the V segment lost 0 bases, leaving 11 bases of the junction unmatched. Worth noting for this clone: Its matching antigen is unknown.

Study-wide points: Roughly 5% of naive CD4 clonotypes were common to a few donors.

This clonotype was sampled from a young man in good health. Some clones in this sample may be carry-over from other donors' samples. Sample: naive CD8+ T cells from PBMCs. This chain links TRBV5-1 with TRBJ2-5; 9 positions agree with TRBD2. The CDR3 DNA is TGCGCCAGCAGCTTGGCCGGTCGAGCGGGAGGTCCTCAAGAGACCCAGTACTTC. This sequence encodes CASSLAGRAGGPQETQYF.